These 17 T cell receptor beta chains originate from one sample sequenced in a study of blood T cell repertoires in COVID-19. Measured with immunoSEQ multiplex PCR; TCRdb has only the in-frame clones, and not every one. The table records roughly 250,000 clones, about four fifths of them present only once. Sequencing input: peripheral blood. The receptor source for this set is a man in his forties or fifties with active or convalescent COVID-19.

This clone was picked up one time. Germline is not matched at one junction end, which may reflect a read error. The rearrangement uses TRBV12-3 or TRBV12-4 and TRBJ1-2, with 8 bases identical to TRBD1. The CDR3 runs to 11 residues. CDR3 in DNA: TGTGCCAGCAGTTCCACAGGGGGGAAGACTTTC. It yields the protein CASSSTGGKTF.

J is TRBJ1-3 and V is TRBV7-6; no definite D call. The V gene lost 1 base and the J gene lost 0 bases, with 10 bases spanning the gap. CDR3 length equals 16 residues. Looked up from germline, CDR1 is SGHVS and CDR2 is FNYEAQ. CDR3 residues: CASSLVQAISGNTIYF. CDR3 DNA sequence: TGTGCCAGCAGCTTAGTGCAAGCCATCTCTGGAAACACCATATATTTT. Full variable domain (outside the CDR3, taken from reference TRBV7-6 and TRBJ1-3): GAGVSQSPRYKVTKRGQDVALRCDPISGHVSLYWYRQALGQGPEFLTYFNYEAQQDKSGLPNDRFSAERPEGSISTLTIQRTEQRDSAMYRCASSLVQAISGNTIYFGEGSWLTVV.

The chain recombines TRBV28 with TRBJ1-5; 8 bases map to TRBD1. This CDR3 has 15 residues. CDR1 is MDHEN and CDR2 is SYDVKM in the germline V gene. Trimming cost V 6 bases and J 2 bases; bases outside gene matches: 6. Here the CDR3 DNA reads TGTGCCAGCAGCCTACCGACAGGGGGCAATCAGCCCCAGCATTTT. It encodes CASSLPTGGNQPQHF.

A single count supports this clone. The chain employs TRBV6-6 and TRBJ1-5, with 8 bases aligning to TRBD1. The CDR3 has 16 amino acids. V was pared by 3 bases and J by 7 bases, with 11 bases of the junction left unmatched. In germline, CDR1 is MNHNY, CDR2 SVGAGI (reference sequence). For the CDR3, the DNA is TGTGCCAGCAGTTATTGGTTGGCAGGGGGCTACCAGCCCCAGCATTTT. Encoded protein: CASSYWLAGGYQPQHF.

The chain recombines TRBV5-1 with TRBJ2-3; TRBD2 aligns across 8 bases. The CDR3 runs 16 residues. The V and J ends lost 4 bases and 5 bases, in that order; junction bases with no gene match: 12. CDR1 SGHRS and CDR2 YFSETQ come from the germline V gene. The CDR3 region is CASSTAGTRGLDTQYF. In nucleotides, the CDR3 is TGCGCCAGCAGCACCGCCGGGACTAGGGGGTTAGATACGCAGTATTTT.

The CDR3: CASSLRTGSGNTIYF. DNA of the CDR3: TGTGCCAGCAGCTTAAGGACAGGCTCTGGAAACACCATATATTTT. The rearrangement joins TRBV28 to TRBJ1-3; 7 nucleotides align to TRBD1. With V trimmed by 6 bases and J by 0 bases, 5 bases remained unmatched. The CDR3 extends over 15 amino acids. The V gene's germline CDR1 is MDHEN and CDR2 SYDVKM.

The chain is built from TRBV2 and TRBJ1-2, with 7 positions matching TRBD1. CDR1 and CDR2 from the germline V gene are SNHLY and FYNNEI. V lost 2 bases to trimming and J lost 4 bases; unmatched junction nucleotides: 4. CDR3 length: 14 residues. The CDR3: CASSERAGGYGYTF. CDR3 nucleotides: TGTGCCAGCAGTGAAAGGGCAGGGGGCTATGGCTACACCTTC.

This sequence joins TRBV18 and TRBJ2-3, with 7 bases lining up with TRBD2. Germline lookup yields CDR1 KGHSH and CDR2 LQKENI. V lost 2 bases and J lost 12; bases outside the gene matches: 5. The length of the CDR3 is 12 residues. CDR3 residues: CASSPIRGEQYF. The CDR3 nucleotides read TGTGCCAGCTCACCAATACGGGGGGAACAGTATTTT.

The table lists this clone with a count of one. J is TRBJ1-4 and V is TRBV30, with D possibly being TRBD1 (5 bases). This CDR3 has 12 residues. Germline lookup yields CDR1 GTSNPN and CDR2 SVGIG (reference sequence). Trimming shortened V by 7 bases and J by 5 bases, and 11 bases separated the two germline ends. Here the CDR3 DNA reads TGTGCCTCCGGGGGTAGGAATGAAAAACTGTTTTTT. Translating gives CASGGRNEKLFF.

This chain joins TRBV9 and TRBJ2-3, with TRBD1 as a possible D gene (5 bases). V was clipped by 1 base and J by 0 bases, with 9 bases between them. The germline CDR1 and CDR2 sequences are SGDLS and YYNGEE. This CDR3 is 15 amino acids long. This chain's CDR3 is CASSVSGSSTDTQYF. CDR3 DNA: TGTGCCAGCAGCGTATCAGGGTCTAGCACAGATACGCAGTATTTT. Variable domain in full (rest from reference TRBV9 and TRBJ2-3): DSGVTQTPKHLITATGQRVTLRCSPRSGDLSVYWYQQSLDQGLQFLIQYYNGEERAKGNILERFSAQQFPDLHSELNLSSLELGDSALYFCASSVSGSSTDTQYFGPGTRLTVL.

The rearrangement uses TRBV9 and TRBJ2-7; D gene uncertain. Germline V gene lookup returns CDR1 SGDLS and CDR2 YYNGEE. The CDR3 covers 15 residues. Trimming removed 0 bases from V and 2 bases from J, with 12 bases in between. CDR3 residues: CASSVDSSNPYEQYF. CDR3 coding DNA: TGTGCCAGCAGCGTAGACAGTAGTAACCCCTACGAGCAGTACTTC.

Concerning this clone itself: This sample also contains other DNA sequences that code for the same CDR3. This sequence joins TRBV30 and TRBJ1-2; D uncertain. This CDR3 comprises 12 residues. The germline V gene encodes CDR1 GTSNPN and CDR2 SVGIG (reference sequence). Trimming took 3 bases from V and 2 from J, leaving 7 bases between them. The DNA for the CDR3 is TGTGCCTGGAGCGGAGGGAACTATGGCTACACCTTC. Amino acid sequence: CAWSGGNYGYTF. The variable domain in full, with the rest retrieved from reference TRBV30 and TRBJ1-2, is SQTIHQWPATLVQPVGSPLSLECTVEGTSNPNLYWYRQAAGRGLQLLFYSVGIGQISSEVPQNLSASRPQDRQFILSSKKLLLSDSGFYLCAWSGGNYGYTFGSGTRLTVV.

The chain recombines TRBV5-4 with TRBJ2-3, with TRBD2 matching 7 bases. Germline V gives CDR1 SGHNT, CDR2 YYREEE (reference sequence). V was pared by 5 bases and J by 7 bases, with 16 bases of the junction left unmatched. The CDR3 sequence is 16 residues long. CDR3 coding DNA: TGTGCCAGCAGTGAACAATCTAGCGGAAAAGGATATACGCAGTATTTT. Translation: CASSEQSSGKGYTQYF.

V is TRBV3-1 (or the pseudogene TRBV3-2) and J is TRBJ2-7, with D perhaps matching TRBD2 (7 bases). The CDR3 is made up of 15 amino acids. Germline CDR1 reads LGHDT; CDR2 reads YNNKEL (reference sequence). V dropped 4 bases and J dropped 7 bases, with 20 bases sitting between them. The CDR3 DNA is TGTGCCAGCAGCCCTCCGTTATCCAGGGGAGGGGAGCAGTACTTC. Translated, it gives CASSPPLSRGGEQYF.

This rearrangement joins TRBV3-1 (or the pseudogene TRBV3-2) to TRBJ2-5; the D gene is possibly TRBD2 (6 bases). This CDR3 region has 15 residues. CDR1 LGHDT and CDR2 YNNKEL come from the germline V gene (reference sequence). The germline V and J ends were trimmed by 0 bases and 6 bases, with 14 bases remaining between them. DNA of the CDR3: TGTGCCAGCAGCCAAGATCGGCAGCGGGCCAAGACCCAGTACTTC. Amino acid sequence: CASSQDRQRAKTQYF.

The chain is built from TRBV7-9 and TRBJ2-7; D call uncertain. In germline, CDR1 is SEHNR, CDR2 FQNEAQ (reference sequence). Deletions cut 3 bases from V and 3 bases from J, with 9 bases between. The CDR3 is 13 amino acids. In nucleotides, the CDR3 is TGTGCCAGCAGCTTTGAAACAGTCTACGAGCAGTACTTC. Its protein product is CASSFETVYEQYF.

V gene TRBV5-4 combines with J gene TRBJ2-3, with D unclear. This CDR3 contains 13 residues. Germline-derived CDR1 and CDR2 are SGHNT and YYREEE (reference sequence). V lost 1 base and J lost 1, with 4 bases in between. The CDR3 region is CASSLTGTDTQYF. The CDR3 region has the DNA TGTGCCAGCAGCTTGACGGGCACAGATACGCAGTATTTT.